Listed below are T cell receptor beta chains from one sample, sequenced in a study of OX40 agonist ivuxolimab in advanced cancers. Only in-frame clones appear in the TCRdb table, and some are missing; sequencing was by immunoSEQ multiplex PCR. The sample comprises roughly 100,000 clones, more than 95% of which are singletons, and 2% rests with the top ten. Specimen: CD4+ or CD8+ T cells sorted from blood, collected in a trial of the OX40 agonist ivuxolimab. Receptors were obtained from an adult with an advanced solid tumor such as melanoma, head and neck, liver or kidney cancer. CDR3s include the opening cysteine and the closing phenylalanine or tryptophan. Fields, in order: clone size, D gene, J gene, V gene, CDR3 DNA, CDR3 protein. A D gene is named only where the DNA matches it firmly. Size values are once, few and many counts, or a class for expanded clones, and some rows have none.

>.|.|TRBJ2-7|TRBV5-5
TGTGCCAGCAGCTTGGTTCCGGGCTCCTACGAGCAGTACTTC
CASSLVPGSYEQYF
>many|.|TRBJ1-2|TRBV30
TGTGCCTGGATGGGCGGGAGAAACTATGGCTACACCTTC
CAWMGGRNYGYTF
>.|.|TRBJ2-1|TRBV11-2
TGTGCCAGCAGCTCATTCACGAGCTCCTACAATGAGCAGTTCTTC
CASSSFTSSYNEQFF
>.|.|TRBJ1-2|TRBV5-1
TGCGCCAGCAGCTTAAACGAGGGTTTTGCTAGCTATGGCTACACCTTC
CASSLNEGFASYGYTF
>.|TRBD1|TRBJ2-7|TRBV4-3
TGCGCCAGCAGCCAAGATAGGTTTACAGGGGAAATCGGCGAGCAGTACTTC
CASSQDRFTGEIGEQYF
>.|.|TRBJ2-3|TRBV5-6
TGTGCCAGCAGCTTATCAGATACGCAGTATTTT
CASSLSDTQYF
>.|.|TRBJ2-5|TRBV28
TGTGCCAGCAGTCACAGGGCCTCACAAGAGACCCAGTACTTC
CASSHRASQETQYF
>.|.|TRBJ2-1|TRBV6-4
TGTGCCAGCAGACCCCCCAATGGGGGTGAGCAGTTCTTC
CASRPPNGGEQFF
>.|.|TRBJ2-5|TRBV27
TGTGCCAGCAGTTTATATGGGGAAGGGGAGACCCAGTACTTC
CASSLYGEGETQYF
>.|.|TRBJ1-1|TRBV10-1
TGCGCCAGCAGGGACAGATTGAACACTGAAGCTTTCTTT
CASRDRLNTEAFF
>.|.|TRBJ2-7|TRBV13
TGTGCCAGCAGCCAAGCCGGGCCATCGTACGAGCAGTACTTC
CASSQAGPSYEQYF
>.|.|TRBJ1-1|TRBV5-4
TGTGCCAGCAGCTTTCATGACACTGAAGCTTTCTTT
CASSFHDTEAFF
>.|.|TRBJ2-5|TRBV15
TGTGCCACCAAGGACCGTAACAGGCGAGGAGAGACCCAGTACTTC
CATKDRNRRGETQYF
>.|.|TRBJ1-1|TRBV7-9
TGTGCCAGCAGCCCGGAGAACACTGAAGCTTTCTTT
CASSPENTEAFF
>.|TRBD2|TRBJ2-7|TRBV4-2
TGTGCCAGCAGCCAAGAAAGGGTTAGCGGGGGGGCGAGGGGCTACGAGCAGTACTTC
CASSQERVSGGARGYEQYF
>.|.|TRBJ2-1|TRBV6-5
TGTGCCAGCAGCTCCGGGTCCTACAATGAGCAGTTCTTC
CASSSGSYNEQFF
>.|TRBD2|TRBJ2-2|TRBV6-1
TGTGCCACTGACTATCGGGGGGCCGGGGAGCTGTTTTTT
CATDYRGAGELFF
>.|TRBD2|TRBJ2-2|TRBV9
TGTGCCAGCAGCTTCCCTAGCGGGGCGAACACCGGGGAGCTGTTTTTT
CASSFPSGANTGELFF
>.|.|TRBJ1-1|TRBV13
TGTGCCAGCAGCTCCCGTAGGGCCCCTGAAGCTTTCTTT
CASSSRRAPEAFF
>once|TRBD1|TRBJ2-7|TRBV6-6
TGTGCCAGCAGTTCGACAGGGGACGAGCAGTACTTC
CASSSTGDEQYF
>.|.|TRBJ2-7|TRBV28
TGTGCCAGCAGTGACATCTCCTCCTACGAGCAGTACTTC
CASSDISSYEQYF
>.|.|TRBJ2-1|TRBV4-1
TGCGCCAGCAGCCAAGATCCGGCTAGCGAGTACAATGAGCAGTTCTTC
CASSQDPASEYNEQFF
>.|.|TRBJ2-4|TRBV4-3
TGCGCCAGCAGCCAAGATGGGTTAGCCAAAAACATTCAGTACTTC
CASSQDGLAKNIQYF
>.|.|TRBJ2-3|TRBV29-1
TGCAGCGACGGGAGCGGAACTATCACAGATACGCAGTATTTT
CSDGSGTITDTQYF
>once|.|TRBJ2-1|TRBV19
TGTGCCAGTACCCTAGGGGTTGAGCAGTTCTTC
CASTLGVEQFF
>.|TRBD2|TRBJ2-3|TRBV7-8
TGTGCCAGCAGCTCGATTTTAGCGGGAGCAGATACGCAGTATTTT
CASSSILAGADTQYF
>.|TRBD1|TRBJ2-3|TRBV9
TGTGCCAGCAGCGTAGCGGGGACAGGGGGAGATACGCAGTATTTT
CASSVAGTGGDTQYF
>.|.|TRBJ2-1|TRBV10-1
TGCGCCAGCAGTGAGTCGATCGCCAGCTCCTACAATGAGCAGTTCTTC
CASSESIASSYNEQFF
>.|.|TRBJ2-3|TRBV7-3
TGTGCCAGCAGACCCGGAGGTACAGATACGCAGTATTTT
CASRPGGTDTQYF
>.|.|TRBJ2-3|TRBV28
TGTGCCAGCAGCCCGACGACATATCCCGACACAGATACGCAGTATTTT
CASSPTTYPDTDTQYF
>.|.|TRBJ2-1|TRBV5-1
TGCGCCAGCAGCTTCGACAGTGGGGATGAGCAGTTCTTC
CASSFDSGDEQFF
>.|.|TRBJ2-2|TRBV19
TGTGCCAGTACACTTGTGGGGTCCGGGGAGCTGTTTTTT
CASTLVGSGELFF
>.|.|TRBJ1-5|TRBV11-3
TGTGCCAGCAGCCTGGGACGGTGGGGTCAGCCCCAGCATTTT
CASSLGRWGQPQHF
>.|TRBD1|TRBJ1-1|TRBV5-4
TGTGCCAGCAGCCTCGGGACAGGGGACACTGAAGCTTTCTTT
CASSLGTGDTEAFF
>.|TRBD2|TRBJ2-3|TRBV28
TGTGCCAGCAGTTTATACACCGGGACTAGCGATTACACAGATACGCAGTATTTT
CASSLYTGTSDYTDTQYF
>.|.|TRBJ2-7|TRBV6-4
TGTGCCAGGACCTCCCCCAGGCCCCGAGGCTACGAGCAGTACTTC
CARTSPRPRGYEQYF
>.|TRBD1|TRBJ2-2|TRBV29-1
TGCAGCGTTACGCTCATACAGGGGATGAACACCGGGGAGCTGTTTTTT
CSVTLIQGMNTGELFF
>.|.|TRBJ1-4|TRBV6-4
TGTGCCAGCAGTGACTCTGGGGAAAAACTGTTTTTT
CASSDSGEKLFF
>.|.|TRBJ1-1|TRBV30
TGTGCCGGGGTGGGGGGAGGAGCTGAAGCTTTCTTT
CAGVGGGAEAFF
>once|.|TRBJ2-1|TRBV4-1
TGCGCCAGCAGCCCCCCCAGTACGGGAAGCTCCTACAATGAGCAGTTCTTC
CASSPPSTGSSYNEQFF
>.|.|TRBJ2-1|TRBV2
TGTGCCAGCAGTGATCGTCCGGGCGGCGGGATAAACAATGAGCAGTTCTTC
CASSDRPGGGINNEQFF
>once|.|TRBJ2-5|TRBV18
TGTGCCAGCTCACCCGGGACTCTGTACCAAGAGACCCAGTACTTC
CASSPGTLYQETQYF